Below, 19 T cell receptor beta chains from the same sample are listed, as sequenced in a study of a mutant IDH1 vaccine in newly diagnosed glioma. No cognate antigen is known for these TCRs. Sequencing used immunoSEQ multiplex PCR; TCRdb keeps in-frame clones, though not all of them. The table lists around 52,000 clones, approximately 90% of them singletons, with roughly 4.8% in the top ten. Documented time point: week 5, during vaccination. Vaccine doses each comprised 300 ug of mutant IDH1 20-mer peptide, with topical imiquimod. The source material was PBMCs, sampled from a glioma patient whose treatment included an IDH1 peptide vaccine. These TCRs come from a woman aged 40 to 50 with glioma.

This chain joins TRBV5-4 and TRBJ2-3; 9 nucleotides match TRBD2. V was pared by 4 bases and J by 2 bases, with 14 bases of the junction left unmatched. CDR3 length: 18 amino acids. Germline V gene data show CDR1 as SGHNT and CDR2 as YYREEE (reference sequence). CDR3 DNA sequence: TGTGCCAGCAGCGGGAGGACCGGGACTAGCTGGTCCACAGATACGCAGTATTTT. This sequence encodes CASSGRTGTSWSTDTQYF.

Written as DNA, the CDR3 is TGCGCCAGCAGCCTGCCGGGACAGGGGTCCTATGGCTACACCTTC. Translated: CASSLPGQGSYGYTF. This chain connects TRBV5-1 to TRBJ1-2; TRBD1 agrees at 10 bases. The germline V gene encodes CDR1 SGHRS and CDR2 YFSETQ. The CDR3 spans 15 residues. V lost 4 bases, J lost 4 bases, and 7 bases stayed unmatched.

The count of this clone is one. The chain employs TRBV10-1 and TRBJ2-1, with 9 bases that match TRBD2. The V segment lost 5 bases and the J segment 7 bases; nucleotides outside the gene matches: 3. The CDR3 loop spans 13 amino acids. The germline V gene encodes CDR1 WNHNN and CDR2 SYGVQD (reference sequence). The CDR3 coding sequence is TGCGCCAGCAGTACTAGCGGGTTTAATGAGCAGTTCTTC. Encoded protein: CASSTSGFNEQFF.

This clone showed up just a few times. The chain recombines TRBV6-5 with TRBJ1-1; D unresolved. The CDR3 covers 14 residues. Germline lookup yields CDR1 MNHEY and CDR2 SVGAGI. V was pared by 4 bases and J by 4 bases, with 13 bases between. Written as DNA, the CDR3 is TGTGCCAGCAGTTGGGCGTCTTTTGCCACTGAAGCTTTCTTT. Residues: CASSWASFATEAFF.

The sample holds a few counts of this clone. The CDR3 DNA follows: TGTGCCAGCAGTGAAACACCTAACTATGGCTACACCTTC. This encodes CASSETPNYGYTF. The rearrangement uses TRBV6-1 and TRBJ1-2; unclear D gene. V dropped 2 bases and J dropped 0 bases, with 4 bases sitting between them. From germline, CDR1 is MNHNS and CDR2 SASEGT. The CDR3 runs 13 residues.

V and J are TRBV13 and TRBJ2-5; a possible D gene is TRBD1 (5 bases). Trimming pared 8 bases from V and 5 bases from J, leaving 15 bases between. This CDR3 spans 13 amino acids. Germline CDR1 PRHDT, CDR2 FYEKMQ (reference sequence). In DNA, the CDR3 is TGTGCCAGCTCCAAAGAAGGGGTGGAGACCCAGTACTTC. This gives the protein CASSKEGVETQYF.

The chain links TRBV7-2 to TRBJ1-2; D is unclear. V gave up 2 bases and J gave up 8 bases, with 9 bases separating them. Germline V CDR1 and CDR2: SGHTA, FQGNSA. The length of the CDR3 is 12 residues. The CDR3 here is CASSLTVAGYTF. CDR3 coding DNA: TGTGCCAGCAGCTTAACAGTCGCCGGCTACACCTTC.

The rearrangement joins TRBV5-8 to TRBJ1-1; 10 bases are a match to TRBD1. V lost 7 bases, J lost 13 bases, and 22 bases stayed unmatched. Germline V gene data show CDR1 as SGHTS and CDR2 as YDEGEE. The CDR3 loop spans 16 amino acids. The CDR3 here is CASVPTGGARSGLSFF. DNA of the CDR3: TGTGCCAGCGTTCCGACAGGGGGCGCGAGATCGGGATTAAGTTTCTTT.

This chain joins TRBV4-1 and TRBJ1-5; the match to TRBD1 covers 7 bases. Germline CDR1 reads MGHRA; CDR2 reads YSYEKL. The CDR3 runs 15 residues. V dropped 1 base and J dropped 3; count of bases not matched to a gene: 3. The CDR3 spells CASSQGQGYNQPQHF. As DNA, the CDR3 is TGCGCCAGCAGCCAAGGACAGGGATACAATCAGCCCCAGCATTTT.

The J gene is TRBJ1-5, the V gene TRBV4-3; D gene unclear. Germline CDR1 LGHNA, CDR2 YSLEER. The V end was cut by 0 bases, the J end by 7 bases, with 19 bases between. The CDR3 contains 17 residues. CDR3 residues: CASSQDPPGGLSQPQHF. In DNA form, the CDR3 reads TGCGCCAGCAGCCAAGACCCGCCAGGAGGTTTGAGCCAGCCCCAGCATTTT.

CDR3 nucleotide sequence: TGCGCCAGCAGCCGAGGACAGGTGAACACTGAAGCTTTCTTT. Residues: CASSRGQVNTEAFF. The rearrangement uses TRBV4-3 and TRBJ1-1; 7 nucleotides match TRBD1. Looked up from germline, CDR1 is LGHNA and CDR2 is YSLEER. The V and J ends lost 4 bases and 0 bases, in that order; junction bases with no gene match: 2. This CDR3 is 14 amino acids long.

The rearrangement links TRBV6-6 to TRBJ2-3, with 8 bases lining up with TRBD2. The CDR3 extends over 15 amino acids. Germline loops: CDR1 MNHNY, CDR2 SVGAGI (reference sequence). Trimming took 8 bases from V and 5 from J; bases not matched to a gene: 12. The CDR3 DNA follows: TGTGCCAGCCCCCTGTGGGCGGGGGGCGGAGATACGCAGTATTTT. This codes for CASPLWAGGGDTQYF.

As concerns this clone: This sample also contains other DNA sequences that code for the same CDR3. The chain links TRBV20-1 to TRBJ2-5; D is uncertain. The germline V and J ends were trimmed by 2 bases and 1 base, with 2 bases remaining between them. Germline CDR1 and CDR2: DFQATT and SNEGSKA (reference sequence). The CDR3 is made up of 11 amino acids. Here the CDR3 DNA reads TGCAGTGCTAGACCCCAAGAGACCCAGTACTTC. Residues: CSARPQETQYF.

The genes are TRBV6-5 and TRBJ1-5, with a weak D call TRBD1 (5 bases). The germline CDR1 and CDR2 sequences are MNHEY and SVGAGI. The CDR3 runs 13 residues. V gave up 4 bases and J gave up 4 bases, with 8 bases separating them. The CDR3 protein is CASSFHRNQPQHF. Written as DNA, the CDR3 is TGTGCCAGCAGTTTCCACAGGAATCAGCCCCAGCATTTT.

This clone was seen only once. J is TRBJ1-5 and V is TRBV6-6; 7 bases fit TRBD1. Germline trimming cut 2 bases from V and 2 bases from J; bases unmatched to any gene: 3. The V gene's germline CDR1 is MNHNY and CDR2 SVGAGI (reference sequence). The CDR3 runs to 15 residues. CDR3 sequence: CASSYGGQGNQPQHF. The CDR3 DNA sequence: TGTGCCAGCAGTTACGGCGGACAGGGCAATCAGCCCCAGCATTTT.

The J gene is TRBJ2-1, the V gene TRBV7-9, with 9 bases that match TRBD2. CDR1 is SEHNR, CDR2 FQNEAQ, per germline (reference sequence). This CDR3 contains 17 residues. V lost 5 bases and J lost 4; bases outside the gene matches: 12. In nucleotides, the CDR3 is TGTGCCAGCAGCCCGCCGATGCGGGAGGGCCCTTACAATGAGCAGTTCTTC. It yields the protein CASSPPMREGPYNEQFF.

The gene calls are TRBV25-1 and TRBJ1-2; perhaps TRBD1 as D (6 bases). CDR3 length: 15 amino acids. The V gene's germline CDR1 is MGHDK and CDR2 SYGVNS. Trimming removed 3 bases at V and 0 bases at J, with 11 bases between. CDR3 sequence reads: CASSDYGTTNYGYTF. DNA for the CDR3: TGTGCCAGCAGTGACTACGGGACAACTAACTATGGCTACACCTTC.

The chain joins TRBV15 to TRBJ2-1; tentatively, D is TRBD2 (6 bases). The V gene's germline CDR1 is LNHNV and CDR2 YYDKDF (reference sequence). The germline V and J ends were trimmed by 8 bases and 1 base, with 12 bases remaining between them. The CDR3 length is 14 residues. The DNA for the CDR3 is TGTGCCACCCGGCGGGACGGATCCTACAATGAGCAGTTCTTC. This translates into CATRRDGSYNEQFF.

The genes are TRBV15 and TRBJ1-2, with D unclear. This CDR3 contains 15 residues. Germline V CDR1 and CDR2: LNHNV, YYDKDF (reference sequence). V was cut by 0 bases and J by 1 base, with 9 bases left in between. The CDR3 bases are TGTGCCACCAGCAGAGAATCGGCGGTTAACTATGGCTACACCTTC. Its translation: CATSRESAVNYGYTF.